The clone carrying this TCR beta chain was seen just once. The V end lost 0 bases, the J end lost 4 bases, and 7 bases lay between the germline ends. The CDR3 spans 14 residues. In germline, CDR1 is SEHNR, CDR2 FQNEAQ (reference sequence). This entry is derived from a study of T cell responses to AZD1222 COVID-19 vaccine. Produced via immunoSEQ multiplex PCR; TCRdb's table is partial and in-frame only. The sample contains 110,000 or so clones, around 90% of which appear only once. The sequences come from peripheral blood, collected on day 0 of AZD1222 vaccination. This TCR was sampled from an adult in good health. V gene TRBV7-9 combines with J gene TRBJ1-3, with a tentative D call TRBD1 (6 bases). The CDR3 DNA sequence: TGTGCCAGCAGCTTAGCAGGGACAGGAAACACCATATATTTT. Its translation is CASSLAGTGNTIYF.